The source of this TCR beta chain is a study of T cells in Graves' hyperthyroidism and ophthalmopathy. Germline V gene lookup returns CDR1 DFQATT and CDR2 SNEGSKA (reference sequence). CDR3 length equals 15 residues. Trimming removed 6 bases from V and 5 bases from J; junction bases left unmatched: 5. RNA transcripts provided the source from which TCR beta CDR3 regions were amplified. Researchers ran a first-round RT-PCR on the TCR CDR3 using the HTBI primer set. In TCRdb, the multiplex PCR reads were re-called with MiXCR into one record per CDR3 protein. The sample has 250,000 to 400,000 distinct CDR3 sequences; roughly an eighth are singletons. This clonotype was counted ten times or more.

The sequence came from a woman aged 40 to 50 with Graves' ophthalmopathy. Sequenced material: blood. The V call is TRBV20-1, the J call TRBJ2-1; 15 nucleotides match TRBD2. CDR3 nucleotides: TGCAGTGCGACCGGACTAGCGGGAGGGAACAATGAGCAGTTCTTC. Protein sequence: CSATGLAGGNNEQFF.